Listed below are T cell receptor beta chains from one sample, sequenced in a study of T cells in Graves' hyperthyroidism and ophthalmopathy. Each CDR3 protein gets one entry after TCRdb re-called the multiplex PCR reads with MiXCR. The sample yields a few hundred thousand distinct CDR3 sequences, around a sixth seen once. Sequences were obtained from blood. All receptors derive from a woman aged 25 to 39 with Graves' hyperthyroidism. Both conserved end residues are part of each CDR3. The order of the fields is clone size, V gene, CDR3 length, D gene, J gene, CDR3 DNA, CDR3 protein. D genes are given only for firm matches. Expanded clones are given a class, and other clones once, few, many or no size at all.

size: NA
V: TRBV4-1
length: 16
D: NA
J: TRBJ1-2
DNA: TGCGCCAGCAGCCAAGATCATGGTAACATCCACTATGGCTACACCTTC
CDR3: CASSQDHGNIHYGYTF

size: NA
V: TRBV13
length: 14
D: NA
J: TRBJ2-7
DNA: TGTGCCAGCAGCTGGTCGGTCCGAGACTACGAGCAGTACTTC
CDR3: CASSWSVRDYEQYF

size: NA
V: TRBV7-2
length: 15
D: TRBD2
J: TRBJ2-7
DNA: TGTGCCAGCAGCGGGTACCAGCGGGGCTCCTACGAGCAGTACTTC
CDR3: CASSGYQRGSYEQYF

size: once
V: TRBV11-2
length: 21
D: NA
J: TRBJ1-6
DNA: TGTGCCAGCAGCTTAGATGGGGGACAACGGCGGAGGCATAGTGATAATTCACCCCTCCACTTT
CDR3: CASSLDGGQRRRHSDNSPLHF

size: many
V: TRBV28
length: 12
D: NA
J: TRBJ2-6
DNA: TGTGCCAGCACCGGTAGGGCCAACGTCCTGACTTTC
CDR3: CASTGRANVLTF

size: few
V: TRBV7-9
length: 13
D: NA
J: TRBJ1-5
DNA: TGTGCCAGCAGCTTGGAGATTAATCAGCCCCAGCATTTT
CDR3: CASSLEINQPQHF

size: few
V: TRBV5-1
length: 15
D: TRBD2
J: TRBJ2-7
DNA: TGCGCCAGCAGCGGGGGGAGGCTAGCGGGCTACGAGCAGTACTTC
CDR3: CASSGGRLAGYEQYF

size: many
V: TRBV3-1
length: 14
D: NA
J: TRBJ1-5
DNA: TGTGCCAGCAGCCAAGGGCAGGCAAGTCAGCCCCAGCATTTT
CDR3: CASSQGQASQPQHF

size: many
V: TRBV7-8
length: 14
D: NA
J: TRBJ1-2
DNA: TGTGCCAGCAGCTTAGCAGGGGTTGTTGAAAGCTACACCTTC
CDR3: CASSLAGVVESYTF

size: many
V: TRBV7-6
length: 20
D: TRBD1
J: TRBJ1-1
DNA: TGTGCCAGCAGCTTAGCGCGGTTGGGTAGGACAGGGGGCGAGGCGTCTGAAGCTTTCTTT
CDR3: CASSLARLGRTGGEASEAFF

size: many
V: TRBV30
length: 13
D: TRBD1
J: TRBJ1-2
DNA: TGTGCCTCCACTGGACAGGACAACTATGGCTACACCTTC
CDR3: CASTGQDNYGYTF

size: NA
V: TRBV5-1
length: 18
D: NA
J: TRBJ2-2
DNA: TGCGCCAGCAGCCAACGAGGGGTTGGGACGACGAACACCGGGGAGCTGTTTTTT
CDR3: CASSQRGVGTTNTGELFF

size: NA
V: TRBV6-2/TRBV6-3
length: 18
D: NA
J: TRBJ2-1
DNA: TGTGCCAGCAGTTACTACCCCACCCGCCCATACTCCTACAATGAGCAGTTCTTC
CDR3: CASSYYPTRPYSYNEQFF

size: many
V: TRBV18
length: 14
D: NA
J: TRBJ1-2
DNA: TGTGCCAGCTCACTAAACAGGGAACCCCTTGGCTACACCTTC
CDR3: CASSLNREPLGYTF

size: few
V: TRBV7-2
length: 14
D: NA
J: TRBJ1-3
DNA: TGTGCCAGCAGCTTAGAGGCCGGTGGAAACACCATATATTTT
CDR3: CASSLEAGGNTIYF

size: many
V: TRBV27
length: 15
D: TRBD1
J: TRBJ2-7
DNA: TGTGCCAGCAGTGCCCGGACAGGGGGCTACTACGAGCAGTACTTC
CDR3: CASSARTGGYYEQYF

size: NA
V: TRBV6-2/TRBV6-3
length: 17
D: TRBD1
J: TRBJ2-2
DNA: TGTGCCAGCAGTTACCCGGACAGGGGGCGGGACACCGGGGAGCTGTTTTTT
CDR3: CASSYPDRGRDTGELFF

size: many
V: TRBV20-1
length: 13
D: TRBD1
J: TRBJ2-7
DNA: TGCAGTGTCCCCGGGACAGGGGTGGGCGAGCAGTACTTC
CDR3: CSVPGTGVGEQYF

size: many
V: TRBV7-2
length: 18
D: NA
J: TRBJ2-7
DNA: TGTGCCAGCAGCTTACAGGAATCCCTATCTTTCTTCTCCTACGAGCAGTACTTC
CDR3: CASSLQESLSFFSYEQYF

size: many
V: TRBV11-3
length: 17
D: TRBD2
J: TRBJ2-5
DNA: TGTGCCAGCAGCCAGCGGACTAGCGGGAGCCCCTCCAGTTCCCAGTACTTC
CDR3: CASSQRTSGSPSSSQYF

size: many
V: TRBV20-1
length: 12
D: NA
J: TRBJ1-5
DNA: TGCAGTGCTAGGAGGGCTGAACAGCCCCAGCATTTT
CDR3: CSARRAEQPQHF

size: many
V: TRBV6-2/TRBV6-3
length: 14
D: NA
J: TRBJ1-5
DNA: TGTGCCAGCAGTTACGCGGCAGACAATCAGCCCCAGCATTTT
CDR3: CASSYAADNQPQHF

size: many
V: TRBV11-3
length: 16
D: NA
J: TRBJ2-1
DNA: TGTGCCAGCAGCTTAAGGGACGTGGGCTCCTACAATGAGCAGTTCTTC
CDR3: CASSLRDVGSYNEQFF

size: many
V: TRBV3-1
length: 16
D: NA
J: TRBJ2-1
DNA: TGTGCCAGCAGCCACTATGGCTGGGTCTCCTACAATGAGCAGTTCTTC
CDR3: CASSHYGWVSYNEQFF

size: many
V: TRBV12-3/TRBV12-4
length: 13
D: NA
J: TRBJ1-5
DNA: TGTGCCAGCAGACGGACAGGCAATCAGCCCCAGCATTTT
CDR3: CASRRTGNQPQHF

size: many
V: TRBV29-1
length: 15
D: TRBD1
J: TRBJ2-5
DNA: TGCAGCCACTCTACCCGGGACAGGGGGAGGGAGACCCAGTACTTC
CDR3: CSHSTRDRGRETQYF

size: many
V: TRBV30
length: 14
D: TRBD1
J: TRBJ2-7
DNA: TGTGCCTGGAGAAAGGGACAGCTCTCCTACGAGCAGTACTTC
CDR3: CAWRKGQLSYEQYF

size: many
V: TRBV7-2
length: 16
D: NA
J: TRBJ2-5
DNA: TGTGCCAGCAGCTTTTCGCCGGGAGATCGGAGAGAGACCCAGTACTTC
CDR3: CASSFSPGDRRETQYF

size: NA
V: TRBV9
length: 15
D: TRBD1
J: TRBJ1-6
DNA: TGTGCCAGCAGCGTAGGACAGGGTTATAATTCACCCCTCCACTTT
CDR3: CASSVGQGYNSPLHF

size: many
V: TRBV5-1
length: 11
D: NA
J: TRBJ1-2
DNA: TGCGCCAGCAGCTCTAACAGCATCTACACCTTC
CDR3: CASSSNSIYTF

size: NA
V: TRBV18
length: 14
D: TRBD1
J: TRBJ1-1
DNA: TGTGCCAGCTCACCGACAGGGGGCTGGACTGAAGCTTTCTTT
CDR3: CASSPTGGWTEAFF

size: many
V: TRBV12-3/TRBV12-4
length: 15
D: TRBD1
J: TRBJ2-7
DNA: TGTGCCAGCAGTCCCACCGGGACAGACCTTTACGAGCAGTACTTC
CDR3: CASSPTGTDLYEQYF

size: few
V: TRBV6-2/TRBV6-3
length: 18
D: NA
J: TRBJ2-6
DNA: TGTGCCAGCAGTTACGACGGGCCAGCGAGCTCTGGGGCCAACGTCCTGACTTTC
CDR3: CASSYDGPASSGANVLTF

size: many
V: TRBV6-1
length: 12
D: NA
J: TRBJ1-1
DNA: TGTGCCAGCAGTTCTACTCTCAAAACGGTCTTCTTT
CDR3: CASSSTLKTVFF

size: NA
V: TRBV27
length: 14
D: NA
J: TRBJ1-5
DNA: TGTGCCAGCAGTTTAGGCCAGGTCGGGTCGCCCCAGCATTTT
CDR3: CASSLGQVGSPQHF

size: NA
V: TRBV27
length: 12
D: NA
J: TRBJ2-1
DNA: TGTGCCAGCAGTTCATCGAGCAATGAGCAGTTCTTC
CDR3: CASSSSSNEQFF

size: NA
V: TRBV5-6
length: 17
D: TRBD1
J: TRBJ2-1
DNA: TGTGCCAGCAGTGTGCGAGGCCAGGGGGTATCTATTAATGAGCAGTTCTTC
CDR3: CASSVRGQGVSINEQFF

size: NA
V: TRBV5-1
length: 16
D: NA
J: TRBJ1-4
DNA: TGCGCCAGCAGCTTGGCCAACGTAGGGGGGGGCGAAAAACTGTTTTTT
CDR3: CASSLANVGGGEKLFF

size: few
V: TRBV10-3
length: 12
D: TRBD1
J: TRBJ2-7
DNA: TGTGCCACCGGACAGGTAGCTCACGAGCAGTACTTC
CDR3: CATGQVAHEQYF

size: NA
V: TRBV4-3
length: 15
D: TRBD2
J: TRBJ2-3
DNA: TGCGCCAGCAGCCAAGAAGCGGGATGGGGAGATACGCAGTATTTT
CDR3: CASSQEAGWGDTQYF

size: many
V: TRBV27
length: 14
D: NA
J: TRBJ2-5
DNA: TGTGCCAGCAGTTTATTGGGGGCTGAAGAGACCCAGTACTTC
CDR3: CASSLLGAEETQYF

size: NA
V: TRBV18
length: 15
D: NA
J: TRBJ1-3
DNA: TGTGCCAGCTCACCACCAGGAGGCTCAGGAAACACCATATATTTT
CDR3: CASSPPGGSGNTIYF

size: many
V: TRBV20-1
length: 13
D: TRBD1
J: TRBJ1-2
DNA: TGCAGTGCCTCGGGACAGACTAACTATGGCTACACCTTC
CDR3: CSASGQTNYGYTF

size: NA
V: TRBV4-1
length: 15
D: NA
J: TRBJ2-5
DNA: TGCGCCAGCAGGTCTGGGGCGGGATCCCAAGAGACCCAGTACTTC
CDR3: CASRSGAGSQETQYF

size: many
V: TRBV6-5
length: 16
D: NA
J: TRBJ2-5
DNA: TGTGCCAGCAGTTACTCGAACGTTCCGTCCCAAGAGACCCAGTACTTC
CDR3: CASSYSNVPSQETQYF

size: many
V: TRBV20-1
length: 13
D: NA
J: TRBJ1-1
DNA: TGCAGTGCTAGAGCGGCCAGGGACACTGAAGCTTTCTTT
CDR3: CSARAARDTEAFF

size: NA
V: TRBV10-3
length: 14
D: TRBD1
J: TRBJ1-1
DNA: TGTGCCATCAGTTGGGGACAGGGGAACACTGAAGCTTTCTTT
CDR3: CAISWGQGNTEAFF

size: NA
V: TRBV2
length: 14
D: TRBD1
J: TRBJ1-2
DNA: TGTGCCAGTCGTCCTCGGACAGGGAACTATGGCTACACCTTC
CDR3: CASRPRTGNYGYTF

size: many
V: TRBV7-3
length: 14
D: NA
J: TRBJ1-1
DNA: TGTGCCAGCAGCCGAAGTCCGGGAGATCCTGAAGCTTTCTTT
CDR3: CASSRSPGDPEAFF

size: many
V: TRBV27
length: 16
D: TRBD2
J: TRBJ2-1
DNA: TGTGCCAGCAGTTTCGCAGCGGGAGGGCCGGCGGGTGAGCAGTTCTTC
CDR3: CASSFAAGGPAGEQFF

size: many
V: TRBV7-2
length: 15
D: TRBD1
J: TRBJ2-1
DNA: TGTGCCAGCAGCCCCTGGGACAGGGGGTTTTATGAGCAGTTCTTC
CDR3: CASSPWDRGFYEQFF

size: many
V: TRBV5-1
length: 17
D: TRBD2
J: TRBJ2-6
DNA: TGCGCCAGCAGCTCACGACTAGCGGGAACTGGGGCCAACGTCCTGACTTTC
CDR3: CASSSRLAGTGANVLTF

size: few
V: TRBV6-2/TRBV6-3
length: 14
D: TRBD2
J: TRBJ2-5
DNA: TGTGCCAGCAAAAAGCGGGAGAGAGGGGAGACCCAGTACTTC
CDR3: CASKKRERGETQYF

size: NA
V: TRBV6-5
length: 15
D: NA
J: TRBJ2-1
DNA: TGTGCCAGCAGTTACCGGCTAGTGGCCCCTAATGAGCAGTTCTTC
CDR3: CASSYRLVAPNEQFF

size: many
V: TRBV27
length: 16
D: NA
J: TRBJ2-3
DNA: TGTGCCAGCAGGCTAACATGGCGTTTTGGGGCAGATACGCAGTATTTT
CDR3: CASRLTWRFGADTQYF